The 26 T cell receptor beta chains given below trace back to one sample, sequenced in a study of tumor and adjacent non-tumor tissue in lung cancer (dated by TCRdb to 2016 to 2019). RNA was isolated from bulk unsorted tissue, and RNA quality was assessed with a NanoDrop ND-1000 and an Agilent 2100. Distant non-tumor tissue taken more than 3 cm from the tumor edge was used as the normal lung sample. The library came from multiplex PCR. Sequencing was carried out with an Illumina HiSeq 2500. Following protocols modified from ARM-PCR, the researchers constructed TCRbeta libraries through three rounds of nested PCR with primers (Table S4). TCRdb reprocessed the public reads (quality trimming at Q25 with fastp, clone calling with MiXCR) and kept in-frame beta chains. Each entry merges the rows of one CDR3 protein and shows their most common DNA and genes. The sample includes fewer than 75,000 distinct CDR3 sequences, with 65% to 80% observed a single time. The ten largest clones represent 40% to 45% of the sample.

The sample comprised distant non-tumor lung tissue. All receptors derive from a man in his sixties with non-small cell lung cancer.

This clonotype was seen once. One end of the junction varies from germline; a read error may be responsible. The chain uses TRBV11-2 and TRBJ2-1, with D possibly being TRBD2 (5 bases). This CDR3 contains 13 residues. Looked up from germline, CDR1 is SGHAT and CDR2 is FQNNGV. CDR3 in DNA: TGTGCCAACAGCTTATATCGAGGGCATGAGCAGTTCTTC. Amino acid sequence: CANSLYRGHEQFF. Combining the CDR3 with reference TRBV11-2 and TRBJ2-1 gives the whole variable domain EAGVAQSPRYKIIEKRQSVAFWCNPISGHATLYWYQQILGQGPKLLIQFQNNGVVDDSQLPKDRFSAERLKGVDSTLKIQPAKLEDSAVYLCANSLYRGHEQFFGPGTRLTVL.

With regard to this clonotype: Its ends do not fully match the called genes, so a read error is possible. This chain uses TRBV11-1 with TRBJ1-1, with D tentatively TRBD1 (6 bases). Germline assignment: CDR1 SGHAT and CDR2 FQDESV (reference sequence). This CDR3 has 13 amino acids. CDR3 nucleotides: TGTGCCTGCAGCTTAGCGTCGGGGGCTGAAGCTTTGTTT. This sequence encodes CACSLASGAEALF.

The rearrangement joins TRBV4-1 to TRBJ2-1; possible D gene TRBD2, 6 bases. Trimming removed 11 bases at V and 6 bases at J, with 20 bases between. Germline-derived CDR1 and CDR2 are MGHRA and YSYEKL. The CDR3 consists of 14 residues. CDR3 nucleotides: TGCGCCTTCAGCCAAGTCGGGGAGGCCAATGAGCAGTTCTTC. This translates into CAFSQVGEANEQFF.

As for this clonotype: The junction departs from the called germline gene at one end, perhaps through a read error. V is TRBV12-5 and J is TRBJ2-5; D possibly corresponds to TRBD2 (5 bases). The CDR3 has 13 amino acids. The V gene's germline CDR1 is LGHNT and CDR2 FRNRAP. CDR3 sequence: CACGPDSGRSQYF. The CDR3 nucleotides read TGTGCTTGTGGCCCGGACTCTGGTCGGTCACAGTACTTC.

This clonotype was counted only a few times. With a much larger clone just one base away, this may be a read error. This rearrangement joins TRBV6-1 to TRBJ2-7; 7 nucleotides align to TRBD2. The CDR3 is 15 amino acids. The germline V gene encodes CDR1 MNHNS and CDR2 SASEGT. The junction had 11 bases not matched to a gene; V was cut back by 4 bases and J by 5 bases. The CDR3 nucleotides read TGTGCCAGCAGTGGAAAGGGCGGGAGTAAACACGAGCAGTACTTC. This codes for CASSGKGGSKHEQYF.

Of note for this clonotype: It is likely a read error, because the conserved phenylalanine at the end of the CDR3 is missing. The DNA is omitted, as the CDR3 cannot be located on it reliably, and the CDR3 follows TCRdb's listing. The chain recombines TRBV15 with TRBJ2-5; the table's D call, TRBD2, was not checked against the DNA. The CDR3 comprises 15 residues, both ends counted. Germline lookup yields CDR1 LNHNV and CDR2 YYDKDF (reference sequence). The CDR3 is CATSRETTSKETQYY.

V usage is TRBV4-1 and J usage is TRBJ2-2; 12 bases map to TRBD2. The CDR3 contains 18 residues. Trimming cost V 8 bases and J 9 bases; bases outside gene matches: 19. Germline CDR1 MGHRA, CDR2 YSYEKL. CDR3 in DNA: TGCGCCAGCGGCCCGCGAACCCGACTAGCGGGAGAAACACGGGAGCTGTTTTTT. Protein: CASGPRTRLAGETRELFF.

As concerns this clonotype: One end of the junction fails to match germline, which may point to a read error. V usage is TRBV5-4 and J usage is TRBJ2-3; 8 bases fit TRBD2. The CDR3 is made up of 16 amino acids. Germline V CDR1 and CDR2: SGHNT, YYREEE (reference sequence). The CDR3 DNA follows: TGTGCCTGCAGCCCCATCGAGCGGGAGCCTGGAGATAAGCAGTATTTT. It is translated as CACSPIEREPGDKQYF.

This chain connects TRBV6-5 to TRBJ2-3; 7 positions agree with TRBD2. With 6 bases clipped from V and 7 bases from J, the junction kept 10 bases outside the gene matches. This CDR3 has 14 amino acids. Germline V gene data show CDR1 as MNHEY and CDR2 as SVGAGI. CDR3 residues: CASRRGLFPNTQYF. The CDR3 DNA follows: TGTGCCAGCAGGCGGGGACTATTCCCCAATACGCAGTATTTT.

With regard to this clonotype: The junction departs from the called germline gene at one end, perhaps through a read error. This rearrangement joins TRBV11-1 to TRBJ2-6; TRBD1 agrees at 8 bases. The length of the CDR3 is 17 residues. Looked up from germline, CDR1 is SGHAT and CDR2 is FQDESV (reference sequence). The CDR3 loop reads CASSRTGMPTGADVLTF. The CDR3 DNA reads TGTGCCAGCAGTCGGACAGGGATGCCTACTGGGGCCGACGTCCTGACTTTC.

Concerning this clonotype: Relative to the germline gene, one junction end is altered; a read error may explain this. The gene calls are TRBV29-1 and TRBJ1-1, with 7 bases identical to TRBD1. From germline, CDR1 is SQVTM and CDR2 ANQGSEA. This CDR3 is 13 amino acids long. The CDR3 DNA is TGCGGCGCCTCGGCAGGGGGGGGCACTGAAGCTTTATTT. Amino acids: CGASAGGGTEALF.

CDR3 residues: CSVVSTGELFF. The DNA for the CDR3 is TGCAGCGTTGTCTCGACCGGGGAGCTGTTTTTT. The chain joins TRBV29-1 to TRBJ2-2, with unresolved D. Trimming took off 4 bases at V and 5 bases at J, with 5 bases between the two ends. This CDR3 region has 11 residues. CDR1 is SQVTM and CDR2 is ANQGSEA in the germline V gene.

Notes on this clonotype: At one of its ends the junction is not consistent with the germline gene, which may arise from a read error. The CDR3 DNA reads as TGTGCCAGCAGTCGGGTCGCCTTCTCCTACGAGCACTATTTC. Translated: CASSRVAFSYEHYF. The J gene is TRBJ2-7, the V gene TRBV6-5; D is ambiguous. The CDR3 consists of 14 residues. CDR1 and CDR2 (germline): MNHEY, SVGAGI.

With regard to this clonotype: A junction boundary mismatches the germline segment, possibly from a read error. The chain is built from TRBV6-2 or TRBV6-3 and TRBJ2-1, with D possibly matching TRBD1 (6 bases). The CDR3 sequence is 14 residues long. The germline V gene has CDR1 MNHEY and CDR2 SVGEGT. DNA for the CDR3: TGTGTCAGCACTCATCCCAGGTCGGTACAGGGTCAATTCTTC. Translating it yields CVSTHPRSVQGQFF.

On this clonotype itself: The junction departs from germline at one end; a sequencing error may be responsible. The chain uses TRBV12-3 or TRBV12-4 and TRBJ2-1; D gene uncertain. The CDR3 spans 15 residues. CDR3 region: CASSLSEISYNKQFF. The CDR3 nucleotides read TGTGCCAGCAGTCTCTCGGAGATCTCCTACAATAAGCAGTTCTTC.

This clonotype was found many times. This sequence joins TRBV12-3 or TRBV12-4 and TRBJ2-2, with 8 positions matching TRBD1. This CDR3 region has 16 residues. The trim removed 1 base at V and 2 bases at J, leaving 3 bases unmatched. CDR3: CASSLGTGTNTGELFF. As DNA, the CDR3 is TGTGCCAGCAGTTTAGGGACAGGGACAAACACCGGGGAGCTGTTTTTT.

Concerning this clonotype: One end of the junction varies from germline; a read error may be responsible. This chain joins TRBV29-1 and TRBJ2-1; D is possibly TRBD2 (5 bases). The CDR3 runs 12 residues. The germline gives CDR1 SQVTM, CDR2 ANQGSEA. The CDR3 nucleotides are TGTAGCGTTAAAGAAAAAGGTAATGAGCAGTTCTTC. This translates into CSVKEKGNEQFF.

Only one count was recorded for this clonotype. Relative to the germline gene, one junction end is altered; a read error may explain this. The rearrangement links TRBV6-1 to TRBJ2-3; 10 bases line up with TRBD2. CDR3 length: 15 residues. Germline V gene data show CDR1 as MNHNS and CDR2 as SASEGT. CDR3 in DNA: TGTGCCAGCAGTGAAGCTAGCGGGAGGACCGATACACAGTATTTT. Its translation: CASSEASGRTDTQYF.

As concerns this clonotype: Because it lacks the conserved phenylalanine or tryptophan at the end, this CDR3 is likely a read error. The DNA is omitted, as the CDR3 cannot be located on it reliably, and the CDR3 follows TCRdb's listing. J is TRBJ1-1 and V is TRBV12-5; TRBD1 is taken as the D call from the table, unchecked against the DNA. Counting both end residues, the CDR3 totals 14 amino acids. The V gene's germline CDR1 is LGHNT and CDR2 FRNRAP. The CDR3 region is CASRPGSGNTEASL.

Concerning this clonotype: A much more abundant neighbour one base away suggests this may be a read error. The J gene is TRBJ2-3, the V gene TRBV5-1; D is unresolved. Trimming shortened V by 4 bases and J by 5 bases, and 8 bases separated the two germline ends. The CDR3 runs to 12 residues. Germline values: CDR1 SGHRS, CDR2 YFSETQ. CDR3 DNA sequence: TGCGCCAGCAGCCTTGAGGTAGATACGCAGTATTTT. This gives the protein CASSLEVDTQYF.

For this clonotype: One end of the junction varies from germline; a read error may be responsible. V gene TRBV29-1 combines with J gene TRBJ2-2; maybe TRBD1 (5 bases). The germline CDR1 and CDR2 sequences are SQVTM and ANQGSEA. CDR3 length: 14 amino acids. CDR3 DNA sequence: TGCAGCCCGACCTGGGGCCGCGGCACCGAGGAGCTGTTTTTT. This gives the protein CSPTWGRGTEELFF.

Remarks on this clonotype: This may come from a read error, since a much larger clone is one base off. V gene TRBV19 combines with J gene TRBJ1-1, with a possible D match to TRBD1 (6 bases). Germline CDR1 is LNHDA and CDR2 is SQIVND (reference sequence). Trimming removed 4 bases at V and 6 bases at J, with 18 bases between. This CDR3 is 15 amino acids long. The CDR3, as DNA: TGTGCCAGTAGTACGTGGACAGTACGGGGATCTGAAGCTTTCTTT. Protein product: CASSTWTVRGSEAFF.

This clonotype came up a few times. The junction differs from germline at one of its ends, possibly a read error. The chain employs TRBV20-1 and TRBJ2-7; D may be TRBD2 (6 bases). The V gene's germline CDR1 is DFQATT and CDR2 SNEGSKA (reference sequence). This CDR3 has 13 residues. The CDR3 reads CRASPTSSYEQYF. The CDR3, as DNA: TGCAGAGCTAGCCCGACTAGTTCCTACGAGCAGTACTTC.

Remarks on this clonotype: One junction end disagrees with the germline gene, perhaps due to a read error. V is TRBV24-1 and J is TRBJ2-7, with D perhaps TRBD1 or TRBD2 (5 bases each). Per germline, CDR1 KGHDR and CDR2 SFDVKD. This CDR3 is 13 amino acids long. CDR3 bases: TGTGCCACCATTGTAGCGCAGGGTTACGAACAGTACTTC. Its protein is CATIVAQGYEQYF.

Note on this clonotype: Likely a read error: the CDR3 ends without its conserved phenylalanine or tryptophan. CDR3 DNA sequence: TGTGCCAGCAGCGGGTCACCGGGACAGCTCACAGATACGCAGTATTAT. Translated, it gives CASSGSPGQLTDTQYY. V and J are TRBV5-4 and TRBJ2-3; 7 positions match TRBD1. The CDR3 consists of 16 residues. The V gene end was trimmed by 4 bases and the J gene end by 2 bases; junction bases not matched to a gene: 10. Germline loops: CDR1 SGHNT, CDR2 YYREEE (reference sequence).

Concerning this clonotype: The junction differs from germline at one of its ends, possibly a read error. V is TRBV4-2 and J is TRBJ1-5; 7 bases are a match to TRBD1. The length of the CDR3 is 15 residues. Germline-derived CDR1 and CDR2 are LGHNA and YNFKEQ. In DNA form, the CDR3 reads TGTGCCAGCAGCCAGACCAGGACAGGCGAGCAGCCTCAGCATTTT. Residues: CASSQTRTGEQPQHF.